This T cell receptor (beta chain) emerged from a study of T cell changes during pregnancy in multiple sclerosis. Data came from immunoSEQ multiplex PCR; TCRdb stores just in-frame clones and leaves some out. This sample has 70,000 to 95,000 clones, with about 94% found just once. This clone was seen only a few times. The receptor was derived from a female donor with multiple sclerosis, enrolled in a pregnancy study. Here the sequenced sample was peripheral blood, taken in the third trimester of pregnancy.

CDR3 bases: TGTGCCAGCAGGAGAGGAGGGGCAGGGGGGCCTGAAGCTTTCTTT. Amino acids: CASRRGGAGGPEAFF. This chain uses TRBV28 with TRBJ1-1; 7 nucleotides align to TRBD1. Germline values: CDR1 MDHEN, CDR2 SYDVKM. This CDR3 contains 15 residues. V was clipped by 6 bases and J by 6 bases; unmatched bases: 13.